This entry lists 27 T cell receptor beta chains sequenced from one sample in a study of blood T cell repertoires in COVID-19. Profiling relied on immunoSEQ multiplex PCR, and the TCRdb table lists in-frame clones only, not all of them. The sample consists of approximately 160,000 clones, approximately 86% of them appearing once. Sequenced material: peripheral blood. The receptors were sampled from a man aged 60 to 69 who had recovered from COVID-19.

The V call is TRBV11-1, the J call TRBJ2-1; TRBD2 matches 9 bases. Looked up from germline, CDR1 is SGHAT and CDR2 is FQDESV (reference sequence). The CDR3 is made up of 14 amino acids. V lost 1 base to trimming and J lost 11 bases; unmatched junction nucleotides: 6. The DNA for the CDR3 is TGTGCCAGCAGCTTAGGGTTAGCGGGGGTACAGCAGTTCTTC. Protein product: CASSLGLAGVQQFF.

CDR3 residues: CAIKASGGADEQFF. The CDR3 region has the DNA TGTGCCATCAAGGCTAGCGGGGGGGCCGATGAGCAGTTCTTC. The chain is built from TRBV10-3 and TRBJ2-1; the match to TRBD2 covers 12 bases. The germline V gene has CDR1 ENHRY and CDR2 SYGVKD. The trim removed 7 bases at V and 8 bases at J, leaving 6 bases unmatched. The CDR3 runs 14 residues.

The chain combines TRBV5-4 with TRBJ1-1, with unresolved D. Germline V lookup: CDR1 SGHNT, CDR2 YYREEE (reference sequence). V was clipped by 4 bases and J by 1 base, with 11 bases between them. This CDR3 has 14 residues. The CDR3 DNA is TGTGCCAGCAGCGTACTTCCGAGGAACACTGAAGCTTTCTTT. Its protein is CASSVLPRNTEAFF.

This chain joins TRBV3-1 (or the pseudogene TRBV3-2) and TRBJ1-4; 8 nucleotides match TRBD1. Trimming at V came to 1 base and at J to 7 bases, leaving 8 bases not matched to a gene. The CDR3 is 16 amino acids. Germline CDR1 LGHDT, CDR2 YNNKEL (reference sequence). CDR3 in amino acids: CASSQVLGQGGEKLFF. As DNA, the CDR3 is TGTGCCAGCAGCCAAGTGTTAGGACAGGGAGGTGAAAAACTGTTTTTT.

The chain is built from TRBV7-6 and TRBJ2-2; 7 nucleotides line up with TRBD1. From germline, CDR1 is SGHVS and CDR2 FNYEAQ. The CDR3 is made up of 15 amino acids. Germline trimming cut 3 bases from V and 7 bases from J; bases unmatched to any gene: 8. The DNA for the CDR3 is TGTGCCAGCAGCTTCGCGACAGGGAGCCTCGGGGAGCTGTTTTTT. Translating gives CASSFATGSLGELFF. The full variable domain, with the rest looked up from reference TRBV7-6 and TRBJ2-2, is GAGVSQSPRYKVTKRGQDVALRCDPISGHVSLYWYRQALGQGPEFLTYFNYEAQQDKSGLPNDRFSAERPEGSISTLTIQRTEQRDSAMYRCASSFATGSLGELFFGEGSRLTVL.

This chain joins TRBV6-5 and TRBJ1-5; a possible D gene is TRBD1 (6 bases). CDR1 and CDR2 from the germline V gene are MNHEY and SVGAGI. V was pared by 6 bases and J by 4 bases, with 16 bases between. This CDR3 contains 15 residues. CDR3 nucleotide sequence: TGTGCCAGCAGGGACAGAGGGCTGCCGAATCAGCCCCAGCATTTT. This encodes CASRDRGLPNQPQHF.

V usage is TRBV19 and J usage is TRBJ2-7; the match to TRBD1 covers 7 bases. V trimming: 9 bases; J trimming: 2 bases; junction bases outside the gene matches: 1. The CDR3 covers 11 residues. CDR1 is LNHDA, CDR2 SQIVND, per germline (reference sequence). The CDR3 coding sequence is TGTGCCAGCGGACAGGCCTACGAGCAGTACTTC. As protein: CASGQAYEQYF.

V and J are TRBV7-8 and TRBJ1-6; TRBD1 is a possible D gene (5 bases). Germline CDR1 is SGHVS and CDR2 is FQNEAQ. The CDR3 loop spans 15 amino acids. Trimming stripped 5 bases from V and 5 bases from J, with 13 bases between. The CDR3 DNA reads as TGTGCCAGCAGCCCCCCCGGGGGGAATAATTCACCCCTCCACTTT. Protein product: CASSPPGGNNSPLHF.

The CDR3 loop is CASSKNPTPGLAGGYHSTQYF. The CDR3 bases are TGTGCCAGCAGCAAAAATCCAACCCCGGGACTAGCGGGGGGGTACCACAGTACGCAGTATTTT. This chain joins TRBV7-3 and TRBJ2-3; 16 bases line up with TRBD2. Germline loops: CDR1 SGHTA, CDR2 FQGTGA. There are 21 residues in the CDR3. J gave up 8 bases and V 5 bases, and 22 bases lay outside the gene matches.

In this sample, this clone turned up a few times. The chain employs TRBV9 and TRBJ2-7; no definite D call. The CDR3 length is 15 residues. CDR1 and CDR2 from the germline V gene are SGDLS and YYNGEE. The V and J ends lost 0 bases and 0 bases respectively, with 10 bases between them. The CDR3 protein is CASSVEERSSYEQYF. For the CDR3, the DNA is TGTGCCAGCAGCGTAGAGGAGAGGTCCTCCTACGAGCAGTACTTC.

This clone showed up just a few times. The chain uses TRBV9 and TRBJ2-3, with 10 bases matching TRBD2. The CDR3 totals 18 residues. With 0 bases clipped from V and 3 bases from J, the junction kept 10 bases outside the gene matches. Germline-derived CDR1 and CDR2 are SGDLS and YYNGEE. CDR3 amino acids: CASSVGFGIAGGTDTQYF. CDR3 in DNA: TGTGCCAGCAGCGTAGGCTTCGGAATAGCGGGGGGTACAGATACGCAGTATTTT.

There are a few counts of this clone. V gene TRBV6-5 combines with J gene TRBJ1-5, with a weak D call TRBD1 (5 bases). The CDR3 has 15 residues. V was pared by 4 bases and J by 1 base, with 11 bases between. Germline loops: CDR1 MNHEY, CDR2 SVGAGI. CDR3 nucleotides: TGTGCCAGCAGTTTCTGGCCAGGGAGCAATCAGCCCCAGCATTTT. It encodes CASSFWPGSNQPQHF.

CDR3 loop: CASSRTGTGEETQYF. The CDR3 DNA follows: TGTGCCAGCAGCCGGACCGGGACAGGGGAAGAGACCCAGTACTTC. This rearrangement joins TRBV5-4 to TRBJ2-5; 10 bases agree with TRBD1. CDR1 and CDR2 from the germline V gene are SGHNT and YYREEE (reference sequence). The CDR3 covers 15 residues. The junction had 6 bases not matched to a gene; V was cut back by 4 bases and J by 3 bases. The entire variable domain, with the rest obtained from reference TRBV5-4 and TRBJ2-5, is as follows: ETGVTQSPTHLIKTRGQQVTLRCSSQSGHNTVSWYQQALGQGPQFIFQYYREEENGRGNFPPRFSGLQFPNYSSELNVNALELDDSALYLCASSRTGTGEETQYFGPGTRLLVL.

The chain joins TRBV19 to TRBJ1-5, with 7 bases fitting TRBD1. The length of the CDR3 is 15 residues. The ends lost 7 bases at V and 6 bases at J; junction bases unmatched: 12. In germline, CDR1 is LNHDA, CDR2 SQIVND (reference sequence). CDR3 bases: TGTGCCAGTACCAGGGGGACTCAGTCGGGTCAGCCCCAGCATTTT. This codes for CASTRGTQSGQPQHF.

CDR3 nucleotide sequence: TGTGCCAGCAAGGTTTTGGGGGGACCTCCGGGCTCGACGCAGTATTTT. Its translation is CASKVLGGPPGSTQYF. This rearrangement joins TRBV2 to TRBJ2-3; tentative D call: TRBD2 (6 bases). Trimming pared 7 bases from V and 9 bases from J, leaving 26 bases between. CDR1 SNHLY and CDR2 FYNNEI come from the germline V gene. This CDR3 spans 16 amino acids. Looking up the rest from reference TRBV2 and TRBJ2-3 gives the full variable domain: EPEVTQTPSHQVTQMGQEVILRCVPISNHLYFYWYRQILGQKVEFLVSFYNNEISEKSEIFDDQFSVERPDGSNFTLKIRSTKLEDSAMYFCASKVLGGPPGSTQYFGPGTRLTVL.

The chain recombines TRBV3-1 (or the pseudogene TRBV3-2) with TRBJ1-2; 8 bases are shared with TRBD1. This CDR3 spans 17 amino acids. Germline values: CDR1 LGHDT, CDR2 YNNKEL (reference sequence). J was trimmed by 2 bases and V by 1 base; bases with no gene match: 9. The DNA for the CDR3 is TGTGCCAGCAGCCAAGTACCGGGGACAGGCCAAAACTATGGCTACACCTTC. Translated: CASSQVPGTGQNYGYTF.

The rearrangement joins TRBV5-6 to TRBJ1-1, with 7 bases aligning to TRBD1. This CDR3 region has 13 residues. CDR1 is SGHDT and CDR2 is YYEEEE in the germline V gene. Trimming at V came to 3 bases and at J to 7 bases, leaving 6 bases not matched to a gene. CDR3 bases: TGTGCCAGCAGCTCGGGGACAGAGGGTGAAGCTTTCTTT. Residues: CASSSGTEGEAFF.

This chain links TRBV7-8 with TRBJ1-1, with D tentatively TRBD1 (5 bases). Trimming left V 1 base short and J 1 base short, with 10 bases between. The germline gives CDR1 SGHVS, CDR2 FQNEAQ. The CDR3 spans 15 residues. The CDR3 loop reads CASSLGQPPNTEAFF. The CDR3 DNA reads TGTGCCAGCAGCTTAGGACAGCCGCCGAACACTGAAGCTTTCTTT.

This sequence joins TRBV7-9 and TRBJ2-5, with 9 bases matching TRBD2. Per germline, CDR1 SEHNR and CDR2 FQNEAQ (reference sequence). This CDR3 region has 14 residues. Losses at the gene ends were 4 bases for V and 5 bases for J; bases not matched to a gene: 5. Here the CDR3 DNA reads TGTGCCAGCAGCTCGGCTAGCGGGGCGGAGACCCAGTACTTC. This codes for CASSSASGAETQYF.

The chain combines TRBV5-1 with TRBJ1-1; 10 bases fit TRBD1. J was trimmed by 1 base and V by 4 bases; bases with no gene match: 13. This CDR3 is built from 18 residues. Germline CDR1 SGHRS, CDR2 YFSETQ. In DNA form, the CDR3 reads TGCGCCAGCAGCCGCCCTGCGGGACAGGGGTCGGGGAACACTGAAGCTTTCTTT. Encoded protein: CASSRPAGQGSGNTEAFF.

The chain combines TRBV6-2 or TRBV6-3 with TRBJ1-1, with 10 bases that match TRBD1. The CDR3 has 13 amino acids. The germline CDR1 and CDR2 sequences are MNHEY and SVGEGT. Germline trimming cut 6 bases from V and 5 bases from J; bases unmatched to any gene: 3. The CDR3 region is CASSRGQGTEAFF. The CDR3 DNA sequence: TGTGCCAGCAGCCGGGGACAGGGGACTGAAGCTTTCTTT.

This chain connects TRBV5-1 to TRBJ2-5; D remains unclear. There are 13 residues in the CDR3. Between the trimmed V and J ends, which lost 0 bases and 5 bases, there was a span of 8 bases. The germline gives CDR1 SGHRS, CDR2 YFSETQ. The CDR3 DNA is TGCGCCAGCAGCTTGGCCAGCAGGGAGACCCAGTACTTC. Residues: CASSLASRETQYF.

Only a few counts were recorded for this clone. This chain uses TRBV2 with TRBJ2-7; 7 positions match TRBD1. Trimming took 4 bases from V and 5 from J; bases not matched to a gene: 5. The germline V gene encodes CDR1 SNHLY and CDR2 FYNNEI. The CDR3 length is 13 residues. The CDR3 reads CASSGTGPHEQYF. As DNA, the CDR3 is TGTGCCAGCAGTGGGACAGGTCCCCACGAGCAGTACTTC.

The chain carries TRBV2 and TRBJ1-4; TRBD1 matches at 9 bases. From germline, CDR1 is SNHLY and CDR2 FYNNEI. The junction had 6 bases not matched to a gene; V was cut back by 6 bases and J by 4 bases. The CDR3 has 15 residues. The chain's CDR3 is CASRTRTGDNEKLFF. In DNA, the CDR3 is TGTGCCAGCAGAACCCGGACAGGGGATAATGAAAAACTGTTTTTT.

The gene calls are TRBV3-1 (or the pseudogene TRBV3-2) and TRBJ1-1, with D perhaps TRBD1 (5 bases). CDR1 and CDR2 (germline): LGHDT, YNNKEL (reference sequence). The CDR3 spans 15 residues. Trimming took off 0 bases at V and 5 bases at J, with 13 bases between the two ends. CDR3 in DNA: TGTGCCAGCAGCCAAGATGGCCAGGGCAGAACTGAAGCTTTCTTT. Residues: CASSQDGQGRTEAFF.

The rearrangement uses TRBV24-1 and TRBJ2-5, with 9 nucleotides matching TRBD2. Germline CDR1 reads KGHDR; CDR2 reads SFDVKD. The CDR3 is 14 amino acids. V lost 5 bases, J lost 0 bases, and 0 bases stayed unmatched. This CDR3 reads CATSVAGDQETQYF. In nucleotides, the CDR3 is TGTGCCACCAGTGTAGCGGGGGACCAAGAGACCCAGTACTTC.

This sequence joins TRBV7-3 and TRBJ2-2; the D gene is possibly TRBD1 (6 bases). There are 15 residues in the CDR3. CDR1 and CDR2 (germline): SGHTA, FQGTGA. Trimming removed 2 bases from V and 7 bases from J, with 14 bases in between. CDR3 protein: CASSLLDRSDGELFF. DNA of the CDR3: TGTGCCAGCAGCTTACTGGACAGATCTGACGGGGAGCTGTTTTTT.